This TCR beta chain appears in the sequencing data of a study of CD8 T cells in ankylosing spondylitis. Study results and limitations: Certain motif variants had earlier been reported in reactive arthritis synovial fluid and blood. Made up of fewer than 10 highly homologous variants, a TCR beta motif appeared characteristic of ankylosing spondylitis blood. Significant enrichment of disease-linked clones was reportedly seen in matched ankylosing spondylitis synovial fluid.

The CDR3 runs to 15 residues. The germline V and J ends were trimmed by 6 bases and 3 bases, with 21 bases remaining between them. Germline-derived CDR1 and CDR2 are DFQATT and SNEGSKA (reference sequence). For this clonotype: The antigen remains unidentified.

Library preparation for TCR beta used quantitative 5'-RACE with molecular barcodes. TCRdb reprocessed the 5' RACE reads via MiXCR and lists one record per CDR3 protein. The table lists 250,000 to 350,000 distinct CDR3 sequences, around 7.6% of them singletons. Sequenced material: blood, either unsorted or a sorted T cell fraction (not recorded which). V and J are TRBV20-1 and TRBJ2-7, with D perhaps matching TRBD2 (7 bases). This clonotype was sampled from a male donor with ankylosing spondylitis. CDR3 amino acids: CSAQGRDIFNYEQYF. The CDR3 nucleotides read TGCAGTGCCCAGGGGAGGGACATCTTTAACTACGAGCAGTACTTC.